Listed below are T cell receptor beta chains from one sample, sequenced in a study of blood T cell repertoires in COVID-19. Here immunoSEQ multiplex PCR was the method, and the copy in TCRdb shows in-frame clones only, minus some. The sample includes 100,000 to 150,000 clones, approximately 84% seen only once; the top ten take about a sixth. Sequenced material: peripheral blood. The source of these receptors is a woman of 80 years or more with acute or convalescent COVID-19. CDR3s include the opening cysteine and the closing phenylalanine or tryptophan. D genes are given only for firm matches. Where a row states a size, it is once, few, many or the class of an expanded clone; other rows omit it.

>TRBV7-9|-|-|TRBJ2-7
CASSLQGGSYEQYF
TGTGCCAGCAGCTTACAGGGTGGGTCCTACGAGCAGTACTTC
>TRBV7-2|-|-|TRBJ2-3
CASSVTPGLLTDTQYF
TGTGCCAGCAGCGTCACTCCGGGACTTCTCACAGATACGCAGTATTTT
>TRBV27|-|-|TRBJ2-7
CASSFHRTDYEQYF
TGTGCCAGCAGTTTTCACAGGACAGACTACGAGCAGTACTTC
>TRBV18|-|-|TRBJ2-5
CASSPGTNQETQYF
TGTGCCAGCTCACCAGGGACAAACCAAGAGACCCAGTACTTC
>TRBV7-9|few|-|TRBJ2-1
CASSGSNEQFF
TGTGCCAGTTCAGGCTCCAATGAGCAGTTCTTC
>TRBV4-1|-|TRBD2|TRBJ2-3
CASSQVAGAGSDTQYF
TGCGCCAGCAGCCAAGTGGCGGGAGCTGGATCAGATACGCAGTATTTT
>TRBV7-2|-|TRBD1|TRBJ2-3
CASSLMGQGTDTQYF
TGTGCCAGCAGCTTAATGGGACAGGGGACAGATACGCAGTATTTT
>TRBV30|-|-|TRBJ1-5
CAWSADSMSNQPQHF
TGTGCCTGGAGTGCCGACAGTATGAGCAATCAGCCCCAGCATTTT
>TRBV27|-|TRBD1|TRBJ2-7
CASSLLGTGKFQQYF
TGTGCCAGCAGTTTACTCGGGACAGGGAAATTCCAGCAGTACTTC
>TRBV19|-|-|TRBJ1-1
CASSIRGNTEAFF
TGTGCCAGTAGTATACGCGGGAACACTGAAGCTTTCTTT
>TRBV18|once|TRBD2|TRBJ2-1
CASSQPVGGGPGSYNEQFF
TGTGCCAGCTCACAGCCCGTCGGGGGAGGGCCGGGCTCCTACAATGAGCAGTTCTTC
>TRBV11-2|-|TRBD1|TRBJ1-1
CASSFHRGAMNTEAFF
TGTGCCAGCAGCTTCCACAGGGGGGCCATGAACACTGAAGCTTTCTTT
>TRBV18|-|TRBD2|TRBJ2-3
CASSPKPSGIGTDTQYF
TGTGCCAGCTCACCAAAGCCTAGCGGGATAGGCACAGATACGCAGTATTTT
>TRBV4-1|-|TRBD1|TRBJ1-4
CASTGQGRKKLFF
TGCGCCAGCACGGGACAGGGAAGGAAAAAACTGTTTTTT
>TRBV13|once|TRBD2|TRBJ2-7
CASSLGRGGFYEQYF
TGTGCCAGCAGCTTAGGGCGGGGGGGCTTTTACGAGCAGTACTTC
>TRBV27|-|TRBD1|TRBJ1-1
CASSLSLGTANTEAFF
TGTGCCAGCAGTTTATCGCTTGGGACAGCGAACACTGAAGCTTTCTTT
>TRBV29-1|-|-|TRBJ1-2
CSVDSKRSYGYTF
TGCAGCGTGGACTCAAAGAGGAGCTATGGCTACACCTTC
>TRBV7-2|-|TRBD2|TRBJ2-2
CASRKTGAGGGTGELFF
TGTGCCAGCAGAAAAACCGGGGCGGGAGGGGGCACCGGGGAGCTGTTTTTT
>TRBV20-1|-|-|TRBJ1-6
CSASGSGLNSPLHF
TGCAGTGCTAGTGGGTCAGGGCTTAATTCACCCCTCCACTTT
>TRBV29-1|-|-|TRBJ1-5
CSVATGLGQPQHF
TGCAGCGTAGCTACAGGGCTTGGTCAGCCCCAGCATTTT
>TRBV11-2|-|TRBD1|TRBJ2-3
CASSDRGRTDTQYF
TGTGCCAGCAGCGACAGGGGGCGGACAGATACGCAGTATTTT
>TRBV5-1|-|TRBD1|TRBJ2-7
CASSSLTGSYEQYF
TGCGCCAGCAGCTCCCTGACAGGGTCTTACGAGCAGTACTTC
>TRBV4-3|-|TRBD2|TRBJ2-7
CASSQTLGTSGGLAYEQYF
TGCGCCAGCAGCCAAACTTTGGGGACTAGCGGGGGGTTGGCCTACGAGCAGTACTTC
>TRBV24-1|-|TRBD2|TRBJ2-7
CATSILAGGPNTAEQYF
TGTGCCACCAGTATCCTAGCGGGAGGGCCGAATACGGCGGAGCAGTACTTC
>TRBV10-3|-|-|TRBJ2-7
CAISEPGSYSYEQYF
TGTGCCATCAGTGAGCCGGGGTCCTACTCCTACGAGCAGTACTTC
>TRBV7-8|-|-|TRBJ1-5
CASSLGRGNQPQHF
TGTGCCAGCAGCCTCGGACGGGGGAATCAGCCCCAGCATTTT
>TRBV7-2|-|TRBD2|TRBJ2-2
CASSLTSGSSGELFF
TGTGCCAGCAGCTTGACTAGCGGGAGCTCCGGGGAGCTGTTTTTT
>TRBV5-1|-|-|TRBJ1-1
CASSGTQGWTEAFF
TGCGCCAGCAGCGGAACCCAGGGGTGGACTGAAGCTTTCTTT
>TRBV18|-|-|TRBJ2-5
CASSPVLARGISQETQYF
TGTGCCAGCTCACCAGTACTAGCCCGGGGAATTTCTCAAGAGACCCAGTACTTC